The T cell receptor (beta chain) described here comes from a study of identifying expanded T cells in peripheral blood. Overall study findings and caveats: Differentially abundant clones: around 1.1 between replicates, 16.4 at roughly 2 weeks, 19 to 20 at four. Across healthy donors, higher total template counts meant significantly greater approximately 2-week count variance.

No infections or other immune events were documented during collection. The method was immunoSEQ multiplex PCR; TCRdb's version includes in-frame clones alone and lacks a portion of them. The repertoire holds fewer than 80,000 clones, approximately 82% seen once, with approximately 19% in the top ten. With respect to this clone: What it binds is not known.

Germline values: CDR1 MNHNY, CDR2 SVGAGI (reference sequence). CDR3 length: 13 amino acids. The ends lost 5 bases at V and 2 bases at J; junction bases unmatched: 0. This rearrangement joins TRBV6-6 to TRBJ1-5, with TRBD1 matching 7 bases. This sequence was found in a person aged 18 to 69 in good health. Sequencing used blood. The CDR3 bases are TGTGCCAGCAGTACAGGGGGCAATCAGCCCCAGCATTTT. This gives the protein CASSTGGNQPQHF.